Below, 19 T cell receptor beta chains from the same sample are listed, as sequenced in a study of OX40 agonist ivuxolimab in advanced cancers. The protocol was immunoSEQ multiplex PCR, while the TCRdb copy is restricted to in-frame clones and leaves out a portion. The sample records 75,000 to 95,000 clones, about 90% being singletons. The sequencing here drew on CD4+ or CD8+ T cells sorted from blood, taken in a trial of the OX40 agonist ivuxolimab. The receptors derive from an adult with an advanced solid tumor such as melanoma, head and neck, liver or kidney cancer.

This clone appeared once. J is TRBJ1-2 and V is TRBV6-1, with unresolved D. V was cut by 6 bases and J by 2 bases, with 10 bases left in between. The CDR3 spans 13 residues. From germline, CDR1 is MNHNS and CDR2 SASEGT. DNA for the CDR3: TGTGCCAGCAGGTACCTAGGAAACTATGGCTACACCTTC. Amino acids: CASRYLGNYGYTF.

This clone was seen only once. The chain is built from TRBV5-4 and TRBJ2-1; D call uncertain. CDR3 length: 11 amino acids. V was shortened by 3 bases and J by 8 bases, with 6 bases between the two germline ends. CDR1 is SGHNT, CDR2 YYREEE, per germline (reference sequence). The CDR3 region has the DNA TGTGCCAGCAGCTATAGTCATGAGCAGTTCTTC. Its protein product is CASSYSHEQFF.

CDR3 protein: CASSKGDRLEQYF. In nucleotides, the CDR3 is TGCGCCAGCTCCAAGGGGGACCGGCTCGAGCAGTACTTC. The chain employs TRBV10-2 and TRBJ2-7; D is perhaps TRBD1 (6 bases). Trimming pared 8 bases from V and 6 bases from J, leaving 17 bases between. The germline V gene has CDR1 WSHSY and CDR2 SAAADI. This CDR3 is 13 amino acids long.

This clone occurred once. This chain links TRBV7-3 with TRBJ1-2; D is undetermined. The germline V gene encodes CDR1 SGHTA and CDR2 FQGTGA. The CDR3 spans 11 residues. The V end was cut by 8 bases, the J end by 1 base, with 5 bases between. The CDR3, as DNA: TGTGCCAGCGGGGATAACTATGGCTACACCTTC. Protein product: CASGDNYGYTF.

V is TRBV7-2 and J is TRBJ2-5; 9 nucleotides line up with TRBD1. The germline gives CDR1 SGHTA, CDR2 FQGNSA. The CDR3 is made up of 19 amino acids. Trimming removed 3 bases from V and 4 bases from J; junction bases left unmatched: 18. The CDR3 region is CASSLEQGAYVFFLETQYF. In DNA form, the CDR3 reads TGTGCCAGCAGCTTGGAACAGGGGGCTTACGTTTTCTTCTTAGAGACCCAGTACTTC.

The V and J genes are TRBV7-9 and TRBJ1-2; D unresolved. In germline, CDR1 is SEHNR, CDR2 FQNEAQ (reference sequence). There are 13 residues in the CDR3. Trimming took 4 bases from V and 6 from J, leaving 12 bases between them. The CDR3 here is CASSSSGGHGYTF. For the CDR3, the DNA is TGTGCCAGCAGCTCATCGGGAGGGCATGGCTACACCTTC. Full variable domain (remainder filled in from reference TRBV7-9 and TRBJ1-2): DTGVSQNPRHKITKRGQNVTFRCDPISEHNRLYWYRQTLGQGPEFLTYFQNEAQLEKSRLLSDRFSAERPKGSFSTLEIQRTEQGDSAMYLCASSSSGGHGYTFGSGTRLTVV.

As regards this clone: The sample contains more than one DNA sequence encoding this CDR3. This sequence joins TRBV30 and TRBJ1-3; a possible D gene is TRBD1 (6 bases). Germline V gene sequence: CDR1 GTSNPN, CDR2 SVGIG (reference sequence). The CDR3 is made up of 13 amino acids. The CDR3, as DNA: TGTGCTCGGGGGCCCGGCTCTGGAAACACCATATATTTT. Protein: CARGPGSGNTIYF.

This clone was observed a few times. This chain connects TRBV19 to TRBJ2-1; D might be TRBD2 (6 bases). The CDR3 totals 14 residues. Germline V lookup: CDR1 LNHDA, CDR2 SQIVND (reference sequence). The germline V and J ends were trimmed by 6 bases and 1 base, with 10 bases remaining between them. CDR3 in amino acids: CASSMGLSYNEQFF. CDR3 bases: TGTGCCAGTAGCATGGGACTTTCCTACAATGAGCAGTTCTTC. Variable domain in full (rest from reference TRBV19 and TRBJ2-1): DGGITQSPKYLFRKEGQNVTLSCEQNLNHDAMYWYRQDPGQGLRLIYYSQIVNDFQKGDIAEGYSVSREKKESFPLTVTSAQKNPTAFYLCASSMGLSYNEQFFGPGTRLTVL.

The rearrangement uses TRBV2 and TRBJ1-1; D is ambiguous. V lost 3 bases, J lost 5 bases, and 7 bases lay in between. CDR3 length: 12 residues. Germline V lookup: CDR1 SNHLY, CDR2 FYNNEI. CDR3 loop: CASSESGTEAFF. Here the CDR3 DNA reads TGTGCCAGCAGTGAGTCGGGGACTGAAGCTTTCTTT.

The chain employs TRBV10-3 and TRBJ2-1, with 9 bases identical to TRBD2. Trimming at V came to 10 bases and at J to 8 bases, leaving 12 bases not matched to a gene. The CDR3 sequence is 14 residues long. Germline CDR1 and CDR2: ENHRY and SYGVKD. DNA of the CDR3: TGTGCCACCCGATCGGAGCGGGAGGACTATGAGCAGTTCTTC. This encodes CATRSEREDYEQFF.

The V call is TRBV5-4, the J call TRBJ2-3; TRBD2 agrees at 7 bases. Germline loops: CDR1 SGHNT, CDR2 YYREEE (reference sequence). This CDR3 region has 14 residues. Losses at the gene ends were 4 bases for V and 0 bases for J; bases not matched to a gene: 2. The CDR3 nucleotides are TGTGCCAGCAGCCGTAGCGGGAGCACAGATACGCAGTATTTT. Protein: CASSRSGSTDTQYF.

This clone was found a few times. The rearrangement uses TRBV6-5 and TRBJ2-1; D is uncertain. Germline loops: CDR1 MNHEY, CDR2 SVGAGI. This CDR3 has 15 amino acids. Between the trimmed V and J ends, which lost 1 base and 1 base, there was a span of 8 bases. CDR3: CASSYLAGSYNEQFF. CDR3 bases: TGTGCCAGCAGTTACTTGGCAGGTTCCTACAATGAGCAGTTCTTC.

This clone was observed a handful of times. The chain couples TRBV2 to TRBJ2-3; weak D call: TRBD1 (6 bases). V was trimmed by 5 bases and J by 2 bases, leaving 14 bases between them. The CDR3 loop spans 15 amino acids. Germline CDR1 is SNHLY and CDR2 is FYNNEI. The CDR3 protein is CASSLGQPSTDTQYF. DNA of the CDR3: TGTGCCAGCAGTCTAGGACAGCCGTCCACAGATACGCAGTATTTT.

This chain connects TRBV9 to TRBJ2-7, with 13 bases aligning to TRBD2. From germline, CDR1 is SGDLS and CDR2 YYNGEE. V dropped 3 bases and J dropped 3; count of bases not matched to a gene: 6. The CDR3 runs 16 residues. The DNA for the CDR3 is TGTGCCAGCAGCGGGGGACTAGCGGGGAAAAGCTACGAGCAGTACTTC. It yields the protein CASSGGLAGKSYEQYF. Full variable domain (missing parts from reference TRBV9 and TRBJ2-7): DSGVTQTPKHLITATGQRVTLRCSPRSGDLSVYWYQQSLDQGLQFLIQYYNGEERAKGNILERFSAQQFPDLHSELNLSSLELGDSALYFCASSGGLAGKSYEQYFGPGTRLTVT.

The CDR3: CASSGEGGDSSGANVLTF. CDR3 in DNA: TGTGCCAGCAGCGGCGAGGGAGGGGACAGCTCTGGGGCCAACGTCCTGACTTTC. The chain recombines TRBV9 with TRBJ2-6; D assignment may be TRBD1 or TRBD2 (7 bases each). The V end lost 3 bases, the J end lost 0 bases, and 16 bases lay between the germline ends. The CDR3 contains 18 residues. Germline lookup yields CDR1 SGDLS and CDR2 YYNGEE.

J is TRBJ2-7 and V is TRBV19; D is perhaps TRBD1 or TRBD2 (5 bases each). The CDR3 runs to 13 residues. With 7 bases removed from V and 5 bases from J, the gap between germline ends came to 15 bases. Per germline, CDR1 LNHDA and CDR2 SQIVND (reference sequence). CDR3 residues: CASTKGTYDEQYF. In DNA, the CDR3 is TGTGCCAGTACCAAGGGGACGTACGACGAGCAGTACTTC.

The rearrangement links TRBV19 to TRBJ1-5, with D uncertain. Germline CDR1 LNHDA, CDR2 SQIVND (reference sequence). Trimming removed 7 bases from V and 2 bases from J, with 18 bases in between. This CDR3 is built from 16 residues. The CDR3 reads CASIQDASSGNQPQHF. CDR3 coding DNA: TGTGCCAGTATCCAAGACGCGTCCTCGGGCAATCAGCCCCAGCATTTT.

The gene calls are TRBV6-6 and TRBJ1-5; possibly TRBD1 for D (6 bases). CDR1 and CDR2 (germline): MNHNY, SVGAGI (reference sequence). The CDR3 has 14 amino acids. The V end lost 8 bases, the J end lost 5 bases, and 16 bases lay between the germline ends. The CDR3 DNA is TGTGCCAGCGACTCGGGGCAGGGGTATCAGCCCCAGCATTTT. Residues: CASDSGQGYQPQHF.

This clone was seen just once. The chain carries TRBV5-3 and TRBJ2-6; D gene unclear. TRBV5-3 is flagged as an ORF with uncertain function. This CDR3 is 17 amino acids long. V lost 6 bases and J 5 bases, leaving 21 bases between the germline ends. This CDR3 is CARTKLGEQSRANVLTF. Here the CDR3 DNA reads TGTGCCAGAACGAAACTTGGTGAACAAAGTCGGGCCAACGTCCTGACTTTC.